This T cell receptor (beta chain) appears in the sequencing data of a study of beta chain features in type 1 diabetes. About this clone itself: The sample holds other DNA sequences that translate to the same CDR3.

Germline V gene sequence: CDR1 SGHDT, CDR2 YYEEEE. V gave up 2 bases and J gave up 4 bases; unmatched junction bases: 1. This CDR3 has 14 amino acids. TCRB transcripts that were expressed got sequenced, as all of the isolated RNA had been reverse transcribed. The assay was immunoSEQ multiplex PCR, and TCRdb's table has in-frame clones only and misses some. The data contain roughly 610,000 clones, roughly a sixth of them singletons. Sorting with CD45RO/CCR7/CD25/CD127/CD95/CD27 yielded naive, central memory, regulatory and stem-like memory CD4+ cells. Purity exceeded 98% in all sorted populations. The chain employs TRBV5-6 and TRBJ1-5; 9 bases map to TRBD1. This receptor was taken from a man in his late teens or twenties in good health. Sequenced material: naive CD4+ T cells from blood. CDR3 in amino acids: CASSFGQGNQPQHF. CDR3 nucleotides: TGTGCCAGCAGCTTTGGACAGGGGAATCAGCCCCAGCATTTT.